The 32 T cell receptor beta chains presented below share a single source sample, sequenced in a study of human T cells and chemical hapten exposure. Using its own MiXCR run on the RACE reads, TCRdb lists one record per CDR3 protein. The sample lists roughly 69,000 distinct CDR3 sequences, approximately 10% occurring once. Documented time point: patch test 2, 6 weeks after DPC sensitization. The treatment is: therapeutic diphenylcyclopropenone sensitization with weekly scalp DPC. Sample: whole blood, taken in connection with sensitization to the hapten diphenylcyclopropenone (DPC). These receptors came from a woman between 50 and 59 years old with alopecia areata. Some clones in this sample may be carry-over from other donors' samples.

This clonotype was seen ten or more times. J is TRBJ2-2 and V is TRBV9, with 12 bases matching TRBD2. Germline-derived CDR1 and CDR2 are SGDLS and YYNGEE. V gave up 4 bases and J gave up 7 bases; unmatched junction bases: 11. The CDR3 length is 17 residues. DNA of the CDR3: TGTGCCAGCAGCCCCCGACTAGCGGGAGATCGTAGCGGGGAGCTGTTTTTT. Translated: CASSPRLAGDRSGELFF. Full variable domain (outside the CDR3, taken from reference TRBV9 and TRBJ2-2): DSGVTQTPKHLITATGQRVTLRCSPRSGDLSVYWYQQSLDQGLQFLIQYYNGEERAKGNILERFSAQQFPDLHSELNLSSLELGDSALYFCASSPRLAGDRSGELFFGEGSRLTVL.

This rearrangement joins TRBV12-3 or TRBV12-4 to TRBJ2-7, with 9 bases aligning to TRBD1. This CDR3 has 15 amino acids. The V gene end was trimmed by 6 bases and the J gene end by 2 bases; junction bases not matched to a gene: 8. CDR3 amino acids: CASSHLRDRAYEQYF. CDR3 in DNA: TGTGCCAGCAGCCACCTCCGGGACAGGGCCTACGAGCAGTACTTC.

The table lists this clonotype with many counts. The chain is built from TRBV7-3 and TRBJ1-1; no reliable D call. Looked up from germline, CDR1 is SGHTA and CDR2 is FQGTGA. V was clipped by 5 bases and J by 2 bases, with 27 bases between them. The length of the CDR3 is 19 residues. CDR3 residues: CASSPSVPYLQKTNTEAFF. In DNA form, the CDR3 reads TGTGCCAGCAGCCCTAGCGTGCCTTACCTACAGAAAACAAACACTGAAGCTTTCTTT.

In its sample, this clonotype was seen many times. V and J are TRBV7-9 and TRBJ2-7, with 11 bases aligning to TRBD2. CDR3 size: 16 residues. The V gene end was trimmed by 4 bases and the J gene end by 5 bases; junction bases not matched to a gene: 10. Germline loops: CDR1 SEHNR, CDR2 FQNEAQ (reference sequence). The CDR3 sequence is CASSSLTSGSFHEQYF. The CDR3 DNA sequence: TGTGCCAGCAGCTCCCTTACTAGCGGGAGTTTCCACGAGCAGTACTTC.

This clonotype has just one count. The chain carries TRBV6-6 and TRBJ2-1, with D uncertain. The CDR3 consists of 15 residues. CDR1 and CDR2 (germline): MNHNY, SVGAGI (reference sequence). Trimming removed 7 bases at V and 0 bases at J, with 13 bases between. The CDR3 spells CASTYPLSSYNEQFF. The DNA of the CDR3 is TGTGCCAGCACCTACCCTCTTAGCTCCTACAATGAGCAGTTCTTC.

This clonotype was detected many times. The chain carries TRBV18 and TRBJ2-2, with D possibly matching TRBD1 (6 bases). CDR3 length: 16 amino acids. Germline V gene data show CDR1 as KGHSH and CDR2 as LQKENI. Deletions cut 3 bases from V and 2 bases from J, with 13 bases between. The DNA for the CDR3 is TGTGCCAGCTCACCTCAAATGACAGGAAACACCGGGGAGCTGTTTTTT. Translated: CASSPQMTGNTGELFF.

The table lists this clonotype with many counts. This chain uses TRBV29-1 with TRBJ2-7; D is unresolved. Germline V gene sequence: CDR1 SQVTM, CDR2 ANQGSEA. The CDR3 contains 12 residues. The V gene lost 4 bases and the J gene lost 2 bases, with 9 bases spanning the gap. The CDR3 loop reads CSVVVGTYEQYF. The CDR3 nucleotides are TGCAGCGTTGTTGTGGGAACCTACGAGCAGTACTTC.

This clonotype was counted a few times. The rearrangement links TRBV11-2 to TRBJ2-7; the match to TRBD2 covers 9 bases. CDR1 is SGHAT and CDR2 is FQNNGV in the germline V gene. The CDR3 runs 16 residues. Trimming at V came to 0 bases and at J to 4 bases, leaving 7 bases not matched to a gene. The CDR3 DNA reads TGTGCCAGCAGCTTAGACGGCGGGAGGGCCAGTTACGAGCAGTACTTC. Its protein product is CASSLDGGRASYEQYF.

The chain uses TRBV7-9 and TRBJ2-1, with TRBD2 as a possible D gene (6 bases). The germline V gene has CDR1 SEHNR and CDR2 FQNEAQ (reference sequence). V lost 1 base, J lost 10 bases, and 14 bases lay in between. The CDR3 extends over 14 amino acids. The CDR3 is CASSLVGLPQEQFF. The CDR3 DNA follows: TGTGCCAGCAGCTTAGTTGGACTACCCCAAGAGCAGTTCTTC.

This clonotype was picked up many times. This chain links TRBV11-2 with TRBJ1-1; TRBD1 matches 7 bases. The CDR3 totals 13 residues. Losses at the gene ends were 7 bases for V and 9 bases for J; bases not matched to a gene: 11. The V gene's germline CDR1 is SGHAT and CDR2 FQNNGV. The CDR3 DNA reads TGTGCCAGCACCCGTTCCGGGACAGAGCAAGCTTTCTTT. It encodes CASTRSGTEQAFF.

This clonotype was detected ten times or more. V and J are TRBV5-1 and TRBJ2-7, with unresolved D. The CDR3 is made up of 11 amino acids. Germline-derived CDR1 and CDR2 are SGHRS and YFSETQ. V shed 3 bases and J shed 3 bases, with 4 bases lying between them. DNA for the CDR3: TGCGCCAGCAGCTCCTTCTACGAGCAGTACTTC. Residues: CASSSFYEQYF.

The sample holds many counts of this clonotype. In DNA form, the CDR3 reads TGCGCCAGCAGCCTCGGGGTAGGCAATCAGCCCCAGCATTTT. Translating it yields CASSLGVGNQPQHF. This chain links TRBV5-1 with TRBJ1-5, with D unclear. The germline gives CDR1 SGHRS, CDR2 YFSETQ. This CDR3 contains 14 residues. With 4 bases removed from V and 2 bases from J, the gap between germline ends came to 10 bases.

The rearrangement links TRBV19 to TRBJ1-2, with D maybe TRBD1 (5 bases). CDR1 and CDR2 from the germline V gene are LNHDA and SQIVND (reference sequence). The CDR3 extends over 17 amino acids. Trimming shortened V by 5 bases and J by 1 base, and 20 bases separated the two germline ends. In DNA, the CDR3 is TGTGCCAGTAGTCCCCAGGGAGGGACCCGAAATAACTATGGCTACACCTTC. It is translated as CASSPQGGTRNNYGYTF.

This clonotype was seen ten or more times. The J gene is TRBJ1-3, the V gene TRBV29-1; perhaps TRBD1 as D (6 bases). CDR3 size: 14 residues. Trimming stripped 3 bases from V and 4 bases from J, with 13 bases between. The V gene's germline CDR1 is SQVTM and CDR2 ANQGSEA. CDR3 nucleotide sequence: TGCAGCGTTGATGGGGGGCCGGTGGGAAACACCATATATTTT. Translated, it gives CSVDGGPVGNTIYF.

In its sample, this clonotype was seen many times. This chain links TRBV19 with TRBJ2-2; 11 bases are shared with TRBD2. There are 15 residues in the CDR3. V trimming: 5 bases; J trimming: 5 bases; junction bases outside the gene matches: 4. Germline CDR1 and CDR2: LNHDA and SQIVND (reference sequence). CDR3 coding DNA: TGTGCCAGTAGTGCACTAGCGGGAGAAACCGGGGAGCTGTTTTTT. It is translated as CASSALAGETGELFF.

As DNA, the CDR3 is TGCGCCAGCAGACTAGCGGCTGGGGAGACCCAGTACTTC. It codes for CASRLAAGETQYF. The V and J genes are TRBV5-1 and TRBJ2-5; 8 nucleotides match TRBD2. The CDR3 is 13 residues long. Germline values: CDR1 SGHRS, CDR2 YFSETQ. The V and J ends lost 5 bases and 5 bases, in that order; junction bases with no gene match: 5. Filled out from reference TRBV5-1 and TRBJ2-5, the complete variable domain reads KAGVTQTPRYLIKTRGQQVTLSCSPISGHRSVSWYQQTPGQGLQFLFEYFSETQRNKGNFPGRFSGRQFSNSRSEMNVSTLELGDSALYLCASRLAAGETQYFGPGTRLLVL.

This clonotype was found a few times. The chain employs TRBV10-3 and TRBJ2-7; D might be TRBD2 (5 bases). The CDR3 has 12 residues. V was shortened by 10 bases and J by 6 bases, with 16 bases between the two germline ends. Germline V gene sequence: CDR1 ENHRY, CDR2 SYGVKD. The DNA of the CDR3 is TGTGCCACTCTGAGGGCCGCTGGCGAGCAGTACTTC. It translates to CATLRAAGEQYF.

The gene calls are TRBV10-2 and TRBJ1-3; D unresolved. The CDR3 is 13 residues long. V lost 0 bases and J 3 bases, leaving 3 bases between the germline ends. Germline V lookup: CDR1 WSHSY, CDR2 SAAADI. DNA of the CDR3: TGCGCCAGCAGTGAGTCGATTGGAAACACCATATATTTT. Translated: CASSESIGNTIYF.

This clonotype came up a few times. This chain joins TRBV11-3 and TRBJ2-2, with 12 bases identical to TRBD2. Per the germline V gene, CDR1 is SGHNT and CDR2 is YENEEA. There are 15 residues in the CDR3. V gave up 4 bases and J gave up 4 bases; unmatched junction bases: 1. CDR3 sequence (DNA): TGTGCCAGCAGCTCGGGACTAGCGGGCACCGGGGAGCTGTTTTTT. Translating gives CASSSGLAGTGELFF. Based on the CDR3 plus reference TRBV11-3 and TRBJ2-2, the full variable domain is EAGVVQSPRYKIIEKKQPVAFWCNPISGHNTLYWYLQNLGQGPELLIRYENEEAVDDSQLPKDRFSAERLKGVDSTLKIQPAELGDSAVYLCASSSGLAGTGELFFGEGSRLTVL.

The chain has TRBV7-9 and TRBJ1-6, with 7 bases that match TRBD1. Trimming removed 5 bases from V and 6 bases from J; junction bases left unmatched: 13. The V gene's germline CDR1 is SEHNR and CDR2 FQNEAQ (reference sequence). CDR3 length: 17 amino acids. CDR3: CASSRQTGYRFNSPLHF. The DNA of the CDR3 is TGTGCCAGCAGCCGACAGACAGGGTACCGCTTTAATTCACCCCTCCACTTT.

This clonotype was recorded at least ten times. The chain carries TRBV5-1 and TRBJ2-1; 14 bases are shared with TRBD2. This CDR3 spans 15 amino acids. V lost 4 bases to trimming and J lost 7 bases; unmatched junction nucleotides: 4. Germline values: CDR1 SGHRS, CDR2 YFSETQ. The CDR3 DNA follows: TGCGCCAGCAGCCCTGGACTAGCGGGAGGTAATGAGCAGTTCTTC. Protein: CASSPGLAGGNEQFF.

On this clonotype: A junction end diverges from the germline sequence, so it may reflect a read error. The rearrangement joins TRBV12-3 or TRBV12-4 to TRBJ2-1; TRBD1 is a possible D gene (6 bases). This CDR3 is built from 16 residues. CDR3 in amino acids: CVSSLFGQGLAIEQFF. The CDR3 DNA follows: TGTGTCAGCAGTTTATTTGGTCAGGGGTTGGCTATTGAGCAGTTCTTC.

This clonotype was detected many times. The gene calls are TRBV3-1 and TRBJ2-3; D gene ambiguous. Germline V gene sequence: CDR1 LGHDT, CDR2 YNNKEL (reference sequence). CDR3 size: 14 residues. V was clipped by 4 bases and J by 4 bases, with 12 bases between them. CDR3 sequence: CASSLLVGPDTQYF. CDR3 coding DNA: TGTGCCAGCAGCCTCCTAGTAGGCCCAGATACGCAGTATTTT.

The table lists this clonotype with many counts. J is TRBJ2-2 and V is TRBV7-3; D unclear. Trimming left V 5 bases short and J 3 bases short, with 4 bases between. This CDR3 has 12 amino acids. Looked up from germline, CDR1 is SGHTA and CDR2 is FQGTGA. The CDR3 region is CASSRDTGELFF. CDR3 coding DNA: TGTGCCAGCAGCCGGGACACCGGGGAGCTGTTTTTT.

This clonotype was recorded at least ten times. The CDR3 here is CSAPHRGLEASPLHF. CDR3 coding DNA: TGCAGTGCCCCACACAGGGGGCTCGAGGCTTCACCCCTCCACTTT. The J gene is TRBJ1-6, the V gene TRBV20-1; 9 bases map to TRBD1. The CDR3 is made up of 15 amino acids. The V segment lost 6 bases and the J segment 9 bases; nucleotides outside the gene matches: 12. Germline values: CDR1 DFQATT, CDR2 SNEGSKA (reference sequence).

J is TRBJ2-1 and V is TRBV29-1; TRBD2 aligns across 13 bases. V was pared by 6 bases and J by 6 bases, with 5 bases of the junction left unmatched. Germline CDR1 SQVTM, CDR2 ANQGSEA. The CDR3 runs to 14 residues. The CDR3 DNA reads as TGCAGCGTCCCGGGACTAGCGGGATTCAATGAGCAGTTCTTC. It yields the protein CSVPGLAGFNEQFF.

The chain links TRBV29-1 to TRBJ2-7; D gene unclear. Germline values: CDR1 SQVTM, CDR2 ANQGSEA. The CDR3 length is 11 residues. Trimming pared 0 bases from V and 5 bases from J, leaving 5 bases between. CDR3 in amino acids: CSVEEANEQYF. CDR3 nucleotide sequence: TGCAGCGTTGAAGAGGCGAACGAGCAGTACTTC.

V is TRBV2 and J is TRBJ2-3; the match to TRBD1 covers 11 bases. The germline V gene has CDR1 SNHLY and CDR2 FYNNEI. This CDR3 spans 16 amino acids. The trim removed 5 bases at V and 5 bases at J, leaving 9 bases unmatched. The CDR3 region is CASSRESGTGGDTQYF. In nucleotides, the CDR3 is TGTGCCAGCAGTCGTGAATCCGGGACAGGGGGAGATACGCAGTATTTT.

In its sample, this clonotype was seen many times. This chain links TRBV7-6 with TRBJ1-4; TRBD1 agrees at 9 bases. V lost 5 bases, J lost 8 bases, and 6 bases stayed unmatched. The CDR3 has 14 amino acids. Per the germline V gene, CDR1 is SGHVS and CDR2 is FNYEAQ. The DNA for the CDR3 is TGTGCCAGCAGCCTGACAGGGGGAACGGAAAAACTGTTTTTT. Protein product: CASSLTGGTEKLFF.

The rearrangement joins TRBV19 to TRBJ2-1; D may match TRBD1 or TRBD2 (6 bases each). Trimming removed 3 bases at V and 5 bases at J, with 14 bases between. From germline, CDR1 is LNHDA and CDR2 SQIVND (reference sequence). This CDR3 comprises 15 residues. The CDR3 DNA reads TGTGCCAGTAGTATTCCACGGGGGCGGGACAATGAGCAGTTCTTC. This gives the protein CASSIPRGRDNEQFF.

DNA for the CDR3: TGCAGCGTTAAAACAGGGGAAACTAATGAAAAACTGTTTTTT. Translation: CSVKTGETNEKLFF. The V call is TRBV29-1, the J call TRBJ1-4, with 7 nucleotides matching TRBD1. This CDR3 is built from 14 residues. Trimming at V came to 5 bases and at J to 1 base, leaving 4 bases not matched to a gene. The V gene's germline CDR1 is SQVTM and CDR2 ANQGSEA.

Comments on this clonotype: A much more abundant neighbour one base away suggests this may be a read error. The chain joins TRBV7-6 to TRBJ1-1; no clear D gene. This CDR3 region has 14 residues. Germline CDR1 reads SGHVS; CDR2 reads FNYEAQ. V was shortened by 0 bases and J by 0 bases, with 5 bases between the two germline ends. Written as DNA, the CDR3 is TGTGCCAGCAGCTTAGCCTACATGAACACTGAAGCTTTCTTT. Residues: CASSLAYMNTEAFF.